A selection of T cell receptor beta chains follows, all from one sample in a study of immune cell composition in non-small cell lung cancer. The data were produced by immunoSEQ multiplex PCR, yet TCRdb's version contains in-frame clones alone and is incomplete. The data show 3,200 or so clones, roughly four fifths seen once. The sequencing input was non-adjacent lung tissue. Receptors were obtained from a human donor with non-small cell lung cancer. The CDR3 runs from the conserved cysteine through the conserved F or W. D genes are given only for firm matches. Some rows mark clone size as missing; the rest say once, few, many or name a class of expanded clone.

V gene	clone size	D gene	J gene	CDR3 DNA	CDR3 protein
TRBV27	NA	TRBD1	TRBJ2-7	TGTGCCAGCAGTTTAGGACTTAGGACAGGGGTCGCCTACGAGCAGTACTTC	CASSLGLRTGVAYEQYF
TRBV7-9	few	TRBD1	TRBJ1-3	TGTGCCAGCAGCTTGTCAGGGGGGTCTGGAAACACCATATATTTT	CASSLSGGSGNTIYF
TRBV6-5	NA	NA	TRBJ1-5	TGTGCCAGCAGTTCAGTGCTAGGTCAGCCCCAGCATTTT	CASSSVLGQPQHF
TRBV7-3	NA	NA	TRBJ2-2	TGTGCCAGCGGGACAACGAACACCGGGGAGCTGTTTTTT	CASGTTNTGELFF
TRBV10-3	NA	TRBD2	TRBJ2-7	TGTGCCATCAGTGAGTCCGGGACTAGCGGGAGGGCCGGGGGATCCTACGAGCAGTACTTC	CAISESGTSGRAGGSYEQYF
TRBV5-1	NA	TRBD2	TRBJ2-3	TGCGCCACCCGCCTACTAGCGAACACAGATACGCAGTATTTT	CATRLLANTDTQYF
TRBV7-9	NA	NA	TRBJ2-5	TGTGCCAGCACCCGACTAGTTAGAGAGACCCAGTACTTC	CASTRLVRETQYF
TRBV2	NA	TRBD1	TRBJ2-1	TGTGCCAGCGGGGACAGGGGAAGGAATGAGCAGTTCTTC	CASGDRGRNEQFF
TRBV5-6	NA	NA	TRBJ2-5	TGTGCCAGCAGCTTGGTAGGGCCAGGGCTGCAAGAGACCCAGTACTTC	CASSLVGPGLQETQYF
TRBV4-2	NA	NA	TRBJ2-1	TGTGCCAGCAGCCAAGAAGCTACTAGTTTTGATGAGCAGTTCTTC	CASSQEATSFDEQFF
TRBV2	NA	NA	TRBJ2-1	TGTGCCAGCAGTGGTACAGCCGAAAGCTTTTACAATGAGCAGTTCTTC	CASSGTAESFYNEQFF
TRBV29-1	once	NA	TRBJ1-2	TGCAGTGTTGTCGCGGGGGACTATGGCTACACCTTC	CSVVAGDYGYTF
TRBV28	NA	NA	TRBJ2-1	TGTGCCAGCACGGTTGGGCAGGACTACAATGAGCAGTTCTTC	CASTVGQDYNEQFF
TRBV5-5	NA	TRBD1	TRBJ1-5	TGTGCCAGCAGCTTGACAGGGGATCAGCCCCAGCATTTT	CASSLTGDQPQHF
TRBV6-5	NA	NA	TRBJ1-5	TGTGCCAGCAGTGGGGACTCCAGCAATCAGCCCCAGCATTTT	CASSGDSSNQPQHF
TRBV7-3	NA	NA	TRBJ1-2	TGTGCCAGCAGCTTAACTGGCGGTGGCTACACCTTC	CASSLTGGGYTF
TRBV5-1	NA	TRBD2	TRBJ2-2	TGCGCCAGCAGCCCGGGGACTAAGGGTGGCGGGGAGCTGTTTTTT	CASSPGTKGGGELFF
TRBV28	NA	NA	TRBJ1-5	TGTGCCAGCCGTACCCCCGGGGGGAATCAGCCCCAGCATTTT	CASRTPGGNQPQHF
TRBV18	NA	NA	TRBJ2-3	TGTGCCAGCTCACCAAGTCCAGCGGGAGATACGCAGTATTTT	CASSPSPAGDTQYF